This T cell receptor beta chain was retrieved from a study of cytomegalovirus exposure and HLA in healthy donors. As for the study in general: The 120 validation repertoires were produced on the same platform as the 670 or so repertoires of the first cohort. This was reported in a later analysis. Broader study findings: A list of approximately 160 TCR beta chains associated with cytomegalovirus was given. Cytomegalovirus status, reportedly, was diagnosed with high specificity and sensitivity by the classifier.

CDR1 is MNHEY, CDR2 SVGAGI, per germline. The CDR3 has 12 residues. Between the trimmed V and J ends, which lost 2 bases and 6 bases, there was a span of 6 bases. As regards this clone: Its antigen is unidentified.

The repertoire was sequenced with immunoSEQ multiplex PCR; TCRdb's copy has only in-frame clones and lacks some. The sample lists roughly 70,000 clones; around 96% were seen once. The J gene is TRBJ2-3, the V gene TRBV6-5; D is possibly TRBD1 (6 bases). Sequencing was performed on PBMCs. This clonotype was sampled from a man younger than 30 in good health and CMV-seronegative. The CDR3 region has the DNA TGTGCCAGCAGTTACCAGGGGGATACGCAGTATTTT. Translating it yields CASSYQGDTQYF.